The clone carrying this T cell receptor beta chain has a count of ten or more. Its antigen is not known. This entry comes from a study of beta chain features in type 1 diabetes. Every isolated RNA sample was fully reverse transcribed, so sequencing captured expressed TCRB transcripts. The study sequenced naive, central memory and regulatory T cell samples to an average of roughly 3.4 million reads. Data came from immunoSEQ multiplex PCR; TCRdb stores just in-frame clones and leaves some out. The data hold some 360,000 clones, with 9.6% observed a single time. Study findings and constraints: TCRB CDR3s from Type 1 diabetes patients were moderately but significantly shorter in all four CD4+ subsets. The study found that naive, central memory and Treg TCRB repertoires appeared more similar in patients than in healthy donors.

Sequenced material: central memory CD4+ T cells from blood. The source of this sequence is a man aged 30 to 39 with type 1 diabetes.

The CDR3 DNA follows: TGTGCCAGTAGTAGGGGACAGGCCTACGAGCAGTACTTC. As protein: CASSRGQAYEQYF. The genes are TRBV19 and TRBJ2-7; 8 nucleotides line up with TRBD1. Germline lookup yields CDR1 LNHDA and CDR2 SQIVND (reference sequence). The V segment lost 4 bases and the J segment 2 bases; nucleotides outside the gene matches: 1. This CDR3 spans 13 amino acids.